The 9 T cell receptor beta chains below come from one sample, sequenced in a study of siplizumab effects on memory and regulatory T cells. Assay: immunoSEQ multiplex PCR; the TCRdb copy retains only in-frame clones and omits some. This sample carries 85,000 to 130,000 clones, over 90% of them seen once, and the ten largest clones take about 0.62%. Sequenced: Tregs sorted from blood. All receptors derive from a human donor in good health.

This chain links TRBV7-9 with TRBJ1-1; 9 positions match TRBD1. This CDR3 is 16 amino acids long. From germline, CDR1 is SEHNR and CDR2 FQNEAQ (reference sequence). Unmatched junction bases numbered 2, after V lost 0 bases and J lost 0 bases. The CDR3 nucleotides are TGTGCCAGCAGCTTAGCGGGACAGGGTTTGAACACTGAAGCTTTCTTT. Its protein is CASSLAGQGLNTEAFF.

The chain links TRBV10-3 to TRBJ1-2; D unclear. Germline V gives CDR1 ENHRY, CDR2 SYGVKD. The germline V and J ends were trimmed by 3 bases and 4 bases, with 6 bases remaining between them. There are 12 residues in the CDR3. The CDR3 bases are TGTGCCATCAGTGAACAGTCCTATGGCTACACCTTC. Residues: CAISEQSYGYTF.

The chain employs TRBV19 and TRBJ2-6; D is possibly TRBD1 (5 bases). Germline V gene lookup returns CDR1 LNHDA and CDR2 SQIVND (reference sequence). V lost 6 bases to trimming and J lost 2 bases, with 8 bases between them. The CDR3 loop spans 14 amino acids. CDR3 in DNA: TGTGCCAGTAGAAAGGGGACTGGGGCCAACGTCCTGACTTTC. This codes for CASRKGTGANVLTF.

V and J are TRBV6-5 and TRBJ1-1; a possible D gene is TRBD1 (5 bases). Trimming removed 6 bases from V and 1 base from J, with 9 bases in between. From germline, CDR1 is MNHEY and CDR2 SVGAGI. The CDR3 length is 13 residues. The CDR3 DNA reads as TGTGCCAGCAGAAGACAGACGAACACTGAAGCTTTCTTT. This gives the protein CASRRQTNTEAFF.

The chain links TRBV6-5 to TRBJ2-5; perhaps TRBD2 as D (5 bases). The CDR3 is 13 residues long. Trimming removed 8 bases from V and 3 bases from J, with 13 bases in between. Germline V gene data show CDR1 as MNHEY and CDR2 as SVGAGI. The CDR3 loop reads CASVGVEEETQYF. The CDR3 region has the DNA TGTGCCAGCGTCGGGGTCGAAGAAGAGACCCAGTACTTC.

The chain employs TRBV5-6 and TRBJ2-1; TRBD2 agrees at 7 bases. The CDR3 covers 13 residues. CDR1 SGHDT and CDR2 YYEEEE come from the germline V gene. Unmatched junction bases numbered 9, after V lost 7 bases and J lost 8 bases. The CDR3 nucleotides are TGTGCCAGCGGACCACTAGCGTACGATGAGCAGTTCTTC. This gives the protein CASGPLAYDEQFF.

V and J are TRBV2 and TRBJ1-4; 8 bases agree with TRBD1. In germline, CDR1 is SNHLY, CDR2 FYNNEI. CDR3 length: 15 residues. V was clipped by 5 bases and J by 1 base; unmatched bases: 3. The CDR3: CASSLDRGTNEKLFF. CDR3 DNA sequence: TGTGCCAGCAGTCTCGACAGGGGAACTAATGAAAAACTGTTTTTT. The complete variable domain, with remaining parts taken from reference TRBV2 and TRBJ1-4, reads EPEVTQTPSHQVTQMGQEVILRCVPISNHLYFYWYRQILGQKVEFLVSFYNNEISEKSEIFDDQFSVERPDGSNFTLKIRSTKLEDSAMYFCASSLDRGTNEKLFFGSGTQLSVL.

V and J are TRBV10-3 and TRBJ2-7, with 8 bases aligning to TRBD1. Germline V gives CDR1 ENHRY, CDR2 SYGVKD. The CDR3 consists of 13 residues. The junction had 10 bases not matched to a gene; V was cut back by 8 bases and J by 7 bases. The CDR3: CAILGTGLREQYF. The DNA for the CDR3 is TGTGCCATCCTCGGGACAGGTTTGCGGGAGCAGTACTTC.

In DNA, the CDR3 is TGTGCCAGCAGTTTAGGACTGATCTCCTACAATGAGCAGTTCTTC. It encodes CASSLGLISYNEQFF. The rearrangement links TRBV27 to TRBJ2-1; TRBD2 is a possible D gene (5 bases). The CDR3 length is 15 residues. Germline CDR1 is MNHEY and CDR2 is SMNVEV (reference sequence). V lost 2 bases and J 0 bases, leaving 8 bases between the germline ends.